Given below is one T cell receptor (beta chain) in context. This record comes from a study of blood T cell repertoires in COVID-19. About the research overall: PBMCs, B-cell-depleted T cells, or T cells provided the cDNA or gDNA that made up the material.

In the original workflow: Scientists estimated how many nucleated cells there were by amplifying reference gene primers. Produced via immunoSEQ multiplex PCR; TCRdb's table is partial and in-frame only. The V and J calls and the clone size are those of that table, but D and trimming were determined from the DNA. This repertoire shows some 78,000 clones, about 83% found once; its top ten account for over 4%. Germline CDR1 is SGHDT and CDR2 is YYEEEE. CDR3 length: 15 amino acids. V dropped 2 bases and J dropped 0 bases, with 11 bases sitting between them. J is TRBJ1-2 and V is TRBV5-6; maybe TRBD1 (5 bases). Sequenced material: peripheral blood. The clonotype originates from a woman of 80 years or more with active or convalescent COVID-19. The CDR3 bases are TGTGCCAGCAGCTTAAAGGGGTCCACTAACTATGGCTACACCTTC. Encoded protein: CASSLKGSTNYGYTF.